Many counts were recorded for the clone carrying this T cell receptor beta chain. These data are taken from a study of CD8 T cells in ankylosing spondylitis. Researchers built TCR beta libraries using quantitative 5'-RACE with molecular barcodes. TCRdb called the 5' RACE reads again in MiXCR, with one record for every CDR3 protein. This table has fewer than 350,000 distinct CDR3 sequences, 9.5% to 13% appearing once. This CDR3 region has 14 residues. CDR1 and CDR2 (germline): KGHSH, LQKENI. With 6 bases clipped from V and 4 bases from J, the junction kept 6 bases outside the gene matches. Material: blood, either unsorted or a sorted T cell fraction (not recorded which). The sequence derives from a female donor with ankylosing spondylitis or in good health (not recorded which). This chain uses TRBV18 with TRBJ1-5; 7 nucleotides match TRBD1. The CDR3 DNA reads TGTGCCAGCTCTCCGGACAGGAGGAATCAGCCCCAGCATTTT. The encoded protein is CASSPDRRNQPQHF.